This TCR beta chain comes out of a study of cytomegalovirus exposure and HLA in healthy donors (dated by TCRdb to 2015 to 2018). Regarding the research as a whole: In an earlier analysis of around 540 of the donors, approximately 260 Gb of sequence data and 90 million to 120 million unique TCR beta sequences from 150 million to 200 million T cells were reported. HLA typing covered class I and class II loci at four-digit resolution. A later genetic analysis used genome-wide SNP genotypes for about three fifths of the 666 donors, treating that subset as a discovery cohort. To study patterns of TCR occurrence, a later analysis re-analyzed previously published TCR beta repertoires from several hundred donors and added high-resolution HLA genotyping. Among almost 400 genotyped donors of the cohort, an average of about 240,000 unique TCR beta nucleotide sequences were sequenced per donor, around 20% of them non-productive. All discovery cohort repertoires had been generated using a single sequencing platform. The study aimed to test whether cataloging public T cell receptors could reveal signatures of past pathogen exposure. Donor age, sex, ethnicity and CMV serostatus were compiled alongside the repertoire data. To predict cytomegalovirus infection status, the study combined high-throughput TCR immunosequencing, statistical association of individual TCRs with disease status, and machine learning. The study used immunosequencing to profile the T cell repertoires of approximately 690 subjects and linked those repertoires to cytomegalovirus serostatus. The later analysis used no new phenotypic data to find candidate immune exposures, relying instead on TCR beta sequences and their occurrence across donors. Of the roughly 400 genotyped donors, approximately 83% fell in the genetic ancestry cluster associated with self-reported Caucasian donors. Roughly 290 gigabases of sequencing data and around 90 million unique TCR sequences made up an early release that covered approximately 620 HLA-typed donors. The number of donors typed differed by locus, with about 629-640 for A, B, C, DRB1 and DQB1, roughly 550 for DQA1, about 610 for DPA1, and 400 to 490 for DPB1. In addition to the first cohort of 666 subjects, a separate validation cohort of 120 different subjects was used. In an earlier analysis of 500 to 650 of the donors, high-throughput TCR beta sequencing was used to judge whether each TCR beta V gene segment behaved as functional or pseudogenic. Because of strong linkage in the cohort, five DR-DQ haplotypes were treated as single units for association and clustering. The paper's findings and limits, for the study overall: The classifier was reported to diagnose cytomegalovirus status with high specificity and sensitivity in both the original and validation cohorts. Most TCR sequences were seen in very few donors, while some public TCRs were found in many individuals. It was suggested by the authors that the approach could potentially be generalized to other disease states and immunological phenotypes. Correlated functional status among segregating V segments might reflect linkage disequilibrium, but an unknown experimental factor could not be ruled out. Specific HLA alleles were associated with more than 15,000 TCR beta sequences at a false discovery rate of 0.05 in a later analysis. The study gave a list of 150 to 200 TCR beta chains associated with cytomegalovirus. Because HLA typing was unavailable for some donors at each locus, only the typed subset was used in association tests. When HLA alleles, especially DR and DQ, strongly co-occurred, TCR associations were difficult to assign to individual alleles. In a later analysis, HLA-associated TCR beta chains showed more clonal expansion and lower generation probabilities than non-associated chains that were equally common. In a later genetic analysis, a missense DCLRE1C variant was associated with V-gene and J-gene trimming of TCR beta chains, and the association was replicated in an independent cohort. CMV serostatus was the only immune exposure information available for the cohort. Broadly in line with IMGT annotations, most TCR beta V segments showed up in productive rearrangements about 87% or about 30% of the time in an earlier analysis of approximately 600 of the donors. A further reported finding was that TCR beta sequences accurately predicted the HLA-A and HLA-B alleles for most subjects in the first cohort. Because counts were too low, about 15 rarely observed V segments, including chromosome 9 orphons, were left out of the earlier analysis of 500 to 750 of the donors. Roughly uniform sequencing depth across donors was assumed in presence/absence analyses, although this assumption may not hold. According to a later analysis, parvovirus B19, influenza, CMV and Epstein-Barr virus appeared linked to several top co-occurrence clusters. This cohort had only TCR beta chains sequenced, and the lack of alpha or paired-chain data limited which features could be detected. In a later analysis, TCR association rates were found to vary across HLA loci, with the most associated TCRs seen for DRB1 alleles and the fewest for HLA-C alleles. A cluster of highly shared sequence variants was judged likely to be a technical artifact of the sequencing pipeline. A later analysis found that most CMV-associated TCR beta chains appeared HLA-restricted, with HLA associations seemingly driven largely by CMV exposure. In vitro tests confirmed that a few of the cytomegalovirus-associated TCR beta chains recognize cytomegalovirus antigens. Compared with the approximately 720-donor mean, donors in an Asian-associated ancestry cluster had fewer N-insertions in productive TCRs, according to a later genetic analysis. The 87-base-pair reads could not distinguish some IMGT-functional V segments, including TRBV6-2 and TRBV6-3, so those segments were excluded.

The CDR3 has 16 amino acids, counting the end cysteine and phenylalanine. CDR3 DNA only is kept here, 48 bases in frame from base 1. CDR1 and CDR2 are drawn from the germline V gene: MGHDK, SYGVNS. V is shortened by 3 bases, J by 1 base, and the region joining them spans 15 bases. The cohort comprised fewer than 700 healthy bone marrow donors. Cohort members were all nominally healthy when sampled, although unrecorded immune exposures were likely present. The donor was CMV seronegative and was included in the group of several hundred seronegative cohort members. A peripheral blood sample was collected from each donor, and TCR beta sequencing was performed on peripheral blood mononuclear cells. Genomic DNA was extracted from the blood cell samples with the Qiagen DNeasy Blood Extraction Kit. About this clone itself: The specificity of this receptor is unknown. It has no much larger one-base neighbor in the sample; base qualities were not kept.

The receptor library was made with the immunoSEQ multiplex PCR assay. A mixture of 60 forward primers for TCR Vbeta segments and 13 reverse primers for TCR Jbeta segments was used in the multiplex PCR. A multiplex PCR assay on genomic DNA amplified the CDR3 region of rearranged TCR beta genes. The amplified TCR beta libraries were sequenced on the Illumina HiSeq System as 87-base-pair reads. The original pipeline was this. A later analysis counted about 80 million unique TCR beta chains across the approximately 700 repertoires, and around 9.9 million of these chains were shared by at least two donors. Raw reads were error-corrected and collapsed into unique sequences by a nearest-neighbor algorithm in which closely related sequences were merged to remove PCR and sequencing errors. Alignment of CDR3 sequences to IMGT reference sequences was used to assign V, D and J gene segments. For a sequence to be retained, a match of at least six nucleotides was required to both a V gene segment and a J gene segment. A rearrangement counted as productive if the CDR3 had no stop codons and remained in frame with V and J, and every other rearrangement counted as non-productive. CDR3 was defined by IMGT convention, running from the second conserved V-encoded cysteine to the conserved J-encoded phenylalanine. The earlier analysis of about 570 of the donors excluded any sequence lacking an unambiguous match to a single V gene segment. An earlier analysis of a few hundred of the donors classified V segments as functional when productive rearrangements were above 56.7% and as segregating when the standard deviation between donors was above 5%. A statistical classification framework was built to diagnose cytomegalovirus status from the catalog of TCR beta chain sequences. V and J gene assignment, in a later analysis, came from comparing TCR nucleotide sequences with IMGT/GENE-DB human TR gene sequences. In a later analysis, CDR3 sequences and most-parsimonious VDJ recombination scenarios were assigned using the TCRdist pipeline. In a later analysis, every TCR beta chain was defined by the combination of its CDR3 amino acid sequence and its V-gene family, and reads without a unique V-gene family were dropped. A later analysis removed 450 to 600 highly shared, low-generation-probability nucleotide sequences to deal with suspected cross-contamination and a sequencing artifact. For each public chain, a later analysis derived a clonal expansion index from normalized ranks of inferred template counts within each repertoire. Generation probabilities in a later analysis came from a VDJ recombination model fitted to out-of-frame rearrangements, and those results were checked against IGoR. A later analysis scored TCR-TCR, TCR-HLA and TCR-CMV co-occurrence with hypergeometric tests, applying a repertoire-size bias correction to TCR pairs. False discovery rates were estimated in a later analysis by permuting HLA or CMV assignments 20 times. In a later analysis, co-occurring TCRs were grouped with DBSCAN, and TCRdist sequence similarity was added when clustering was performed within HLA-allele-positive subsets. Repertoires with fewer than 30,000 or more than 120,000 public chains were left out of co-occurrence clustering, as were five repertoires with anomalous nucleotide sharing. This is the immuneACCESS table as TCRdb keeps it, with only in-frame sequences that have V and J called. A part of the clones is gone; compared with another copy, unresolved V genes explain less than half, and the rest is unexplained. The D gene and trimming were derived from the DNA, and the V and J assignments and clone size from that table. The sample table holds approximately 200,000 clones, of which roughly three quarters were seen once. 1.6% of the sample rests with the top ten.

The chain couples TRBV25-1 to TRBJ2-5; the D gene lacks a confident call. The receptor was isolated from a young woman in good health and CMV-seronegative. Sequencing was done on a sample of PBMCs. The DNA reads TGTGCCAGCAGTGAGTCGTTGGCAGGAACCCAAGAGACCCAGTACTTC. It is translated as CASSESLAGTQETQYF.